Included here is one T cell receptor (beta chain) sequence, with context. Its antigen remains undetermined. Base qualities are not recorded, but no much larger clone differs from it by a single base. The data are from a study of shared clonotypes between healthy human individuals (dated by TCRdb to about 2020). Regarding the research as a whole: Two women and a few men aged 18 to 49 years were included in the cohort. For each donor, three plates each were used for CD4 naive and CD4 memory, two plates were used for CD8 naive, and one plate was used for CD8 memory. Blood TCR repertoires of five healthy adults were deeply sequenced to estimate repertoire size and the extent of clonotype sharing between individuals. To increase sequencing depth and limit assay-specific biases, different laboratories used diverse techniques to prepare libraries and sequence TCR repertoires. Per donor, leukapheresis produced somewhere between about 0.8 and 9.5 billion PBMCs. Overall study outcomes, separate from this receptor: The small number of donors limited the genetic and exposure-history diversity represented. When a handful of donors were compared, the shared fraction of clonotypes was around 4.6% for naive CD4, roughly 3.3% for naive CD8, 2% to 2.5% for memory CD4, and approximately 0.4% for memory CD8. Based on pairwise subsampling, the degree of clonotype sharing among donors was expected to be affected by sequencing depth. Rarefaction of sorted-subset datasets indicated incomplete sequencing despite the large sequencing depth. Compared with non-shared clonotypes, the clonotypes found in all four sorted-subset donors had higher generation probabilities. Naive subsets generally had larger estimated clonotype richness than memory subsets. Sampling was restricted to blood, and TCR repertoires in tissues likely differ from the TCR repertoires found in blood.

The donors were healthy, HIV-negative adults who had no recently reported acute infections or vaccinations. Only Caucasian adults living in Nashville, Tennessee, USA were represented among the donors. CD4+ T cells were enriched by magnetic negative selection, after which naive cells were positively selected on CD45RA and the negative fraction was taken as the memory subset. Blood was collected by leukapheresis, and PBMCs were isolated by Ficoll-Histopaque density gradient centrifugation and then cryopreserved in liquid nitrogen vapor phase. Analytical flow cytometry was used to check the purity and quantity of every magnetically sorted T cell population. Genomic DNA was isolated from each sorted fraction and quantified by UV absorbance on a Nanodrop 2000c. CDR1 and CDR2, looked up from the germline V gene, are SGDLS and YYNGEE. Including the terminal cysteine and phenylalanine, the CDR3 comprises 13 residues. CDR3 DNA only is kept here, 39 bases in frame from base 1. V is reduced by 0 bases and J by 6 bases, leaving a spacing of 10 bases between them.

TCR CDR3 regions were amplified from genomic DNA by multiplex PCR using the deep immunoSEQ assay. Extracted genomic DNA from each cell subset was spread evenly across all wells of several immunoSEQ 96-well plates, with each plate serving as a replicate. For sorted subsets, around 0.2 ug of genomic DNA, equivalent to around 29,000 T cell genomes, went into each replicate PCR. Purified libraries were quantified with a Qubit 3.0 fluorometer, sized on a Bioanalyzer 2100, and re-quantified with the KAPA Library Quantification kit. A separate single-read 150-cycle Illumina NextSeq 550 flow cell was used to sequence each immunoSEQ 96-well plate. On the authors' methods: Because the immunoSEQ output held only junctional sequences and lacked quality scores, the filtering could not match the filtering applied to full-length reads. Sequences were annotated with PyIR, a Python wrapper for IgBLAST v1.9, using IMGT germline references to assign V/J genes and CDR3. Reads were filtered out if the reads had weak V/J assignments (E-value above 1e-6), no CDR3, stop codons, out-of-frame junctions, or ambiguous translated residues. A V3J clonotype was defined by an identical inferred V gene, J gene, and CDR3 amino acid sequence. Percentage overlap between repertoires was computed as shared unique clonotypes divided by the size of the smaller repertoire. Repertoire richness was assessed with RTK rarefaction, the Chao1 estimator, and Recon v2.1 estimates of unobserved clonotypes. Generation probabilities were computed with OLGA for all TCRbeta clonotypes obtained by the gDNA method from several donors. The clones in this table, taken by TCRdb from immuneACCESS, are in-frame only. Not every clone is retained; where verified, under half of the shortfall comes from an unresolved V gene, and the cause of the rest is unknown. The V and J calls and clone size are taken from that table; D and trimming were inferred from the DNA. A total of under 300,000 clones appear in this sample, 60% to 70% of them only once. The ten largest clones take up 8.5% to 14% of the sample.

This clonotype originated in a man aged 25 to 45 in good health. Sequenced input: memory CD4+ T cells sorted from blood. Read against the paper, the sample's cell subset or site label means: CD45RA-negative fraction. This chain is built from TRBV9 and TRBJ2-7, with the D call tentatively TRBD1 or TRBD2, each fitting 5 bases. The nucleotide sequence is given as TGTGCCAGCAGCGTAGCGGGGACGGGCGAGCAGTACTTC. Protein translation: CASSVAGTGEQYF.